What follows describes a single T cell receptor beta chain. The antigen remains unidentified. This specimen comes from a study of brain metastases from non-small cell lung cancer. Overall study findings and caveats: In nearly 65% of brain metastases, T-cell clones were expanded compared with matched primary tumors.

CDR1 is SEHNR and CDR2 is FQNEAQ in the germline V gene (reference sequence). J gave up 4 bases and V 3 bases, and 5 bases lay outside the gene matches. CDR3 size: 15 residues. Generated by immunoSEQ multiplex PCR, the TCRdb table keeps only in-frame clones and is missing some. This sample has 1,800 or so clones, with over 90% found just once. The gene calls are TRBV7-9 and TRBJ1-2, with TRBD1 matching 10 bases. The source is a donor aged 40 or over with non-small cell lung cancer. The sample consisted of tissue from a brain metastasis. The CDR3 spells CASSLTGGRSYGYTF. Written as DNA, the CDR3 is TGTGCCAGCAGCTTGACAGGGGGCAGAAGCTATGGCTACACCTTC.